Listed here are 26 T cell receptor beta chains from one sample, sequenced in a study of blood T cell repertoires in COVID-19. Clones were sequenced by immunoSEQ multiplex PCR, and TCRdb holds only the in-frame ones, with some missing. The sample has roughly 210,000 clones, around 89% seen once. Material: peripheral blood. Source of these receptors: a man aged 70 or older with acute or convalescent COVID-19.

This clone has just a few counts. J is TRBJ1-2 and V is TRBV2; 11 bases fit TRBD1. V dropped 5 bases and J dropped 8; count of bases not matched to a gene: 7. This CDR3 is built from 14 residues. The germline V gene has CDR1 SNHLY and CDR2 FYNNEI. CDR3 protein: CASSLGQGADGYTF. CDR3 DNA sequence: TGTGCCAGCAGTCTTGGACAGGGGGCGGACGGCTACACCTTC.

The chain uses TRBV5-4 and TRBJ1-2; D is perhaps TRBD1 (6 bases). Per the germline V gene, CDR1 is SGHNT and CDR2 is YYREEE (reference sequence). The CDR3 covers 14 residues. Trimming removed 3 bases from V and 1 base from J, with 10 bases in between. The CDR3 coding sequence is TGTGCCAGCAGCTACCGAGGGGGTAACTATGGCTACACCTTC. Amino acids: CASSYRGGNYGYTF.

The chain is built from TRBV29-1 and TRBJ2-3, with a weak D call TRBD1 (7 bases). The V end lost 7 bases, the J end lost 0 bases, and 17 bases lay between the germline ends. The CDR3 runs 15 residues. CDR1 is SQVTM, CDR2 ANQGSEA, per germline. For the CDR3, the DNA is TGCAGCGGGAAGGAGGGGACAGCTAGCACAGATACGCAGTATTTT. It codes for CSGKEGTASTDTQYF.

The V gene is TRBV24-1, the J gene TRBJ2-3; 8 nucleotides align to TRBD2. This CDR3 is built from 15 residues. Germline CDR1 KGHDR, CDR2 SFDVKD. J was trimmed by 1 base and V by 2 bases; bases with no gene match: 1. CDR3 amino acids: CATSDSGLGTDTQYF. The DNA of the CDR3 is TGTGCCACCAGTGATTCGGGACTAGGCACAGATACGCAGTATTTT.

J is TRBJ2-6 and V is TRBV19; TRBD1 aligns across 9 bases. Trimming removed 5 bases from V and 0 bases from J; junction bases left unmatched: 5. Germline V gene data show CDR1 as LNHDA and CDR2 as SQIVND (reference sequence). The CDR3 spans 17 residues. CDR3 sequence reads: CASSFGTGYSGANVLTF. Here the CDR3 DNA reads TGTGCCAGTAGTTTCGGGACAGGGTACTCTGGGGCCAACGTCCTGACTTTC. Drawing the rest from reference TRBV19 and TRBJ2-6, the complete variable domain is DGGITQSPKYLFRKEGQNVTLSCEQNLNHDAMYWYRQDPGQGLRLIYYSQIVNDFQKGDIAEGYSVSREKKESFPLTVTSAQKNPTAFYLCASSFGTGYSGANVLTFGAGSRLTVL.

J is TRBJ1-3 and V is TRBV18; no clear D gene. Germline values: CDR1 KGHSH, CDR2 LQKENI. This CDR3 comprises 16 residues. Trimming removed 4 bases at V and 0 bases at J, with 13 bases between. The CDR3 bases are TGTGCCAGCTCACAAAGAGAAGCAAGCTCTGGAAACACCATATATTTT. It codes for CASSQREASSGNTIYF.

The chain is built from TRBV5-4 and TRBJ2-7, with 7 bases fitting TRBD1. This CDR3 comprises 13 residues. J gave up 6 bases and V 0 bases, and 3 bases lay outside the gene matches. In germline, CDR1 is SGHNT, CDR2 YYREEE (reference sequence). For the CDR3, the DNA is TGTGCCAGCAGCTTGGACAGGGGCAGCGAGCAGTACTTC. Protein: CASSLDRGSEQYF.

This chain joins TRBV5-1 and TRBJ2-7, with TRBD1 identical over 8 bases. CDR3 length: 15 residues. Germline lookup yields CDR1 SGHRS and CDR2 YFSETQ. V gave up 0 bases and J gave up 6 bases; unmatched junction bases: 8. The CDR3 DNA reads TGCGCCAGCAGCTTGGTGATGGACAGGGAAAGCGAGCAGTACTTC. Translation: CASSLVMDRESEQYF.

The chain links TRBV18 to TRBJ2-1; tentatively, D is TRBD1 (5 bases). The CDR3 consists of 15 residues. V lost 4 bases to trimming and J lost 6 bases, with 16 bases between them. Germline CDR1 reads KGHSH; CDR2 reads LQKENI. CDR3: CASSQFRRGFNEQFF. The CDR3 DNA follows: TGTGCCAGCTCACAATTCCGAAGGGGCTTCAATGAGCAGTTCTTC.

CDR3 region: CASSLNGGSYEQYF. The CDR3 DNA reads as TGTGCCAGCAGTTTAAACGGGGGATCCTACGAGCAGTACTTC. This rearrangement joins TRBV28 to TRBJ2-7, with D tentatively TRBD2 (6 bases). Germline V gives CDR1 MDHEN, CDR2 SYDVKM. The CDR3 totals 14 residues. The ends were cut back, 2 bases at V and 1 base at J, with 9 bases in the middle.

V and J are TRBV4-1 and TRBJ2-7, with TRBD2 matching over 8 bases. Looked up from germline, CDR1 is MGHRA and CDR2 is YSYEKL. The CDR3 spans 15 residues. V was clipped by 4 bases and J by 7 bases; unmatched bases: 12. The CDR3 is CASSPTPGLDLEQYF. In nucleotides, the CDR3 is TGCGCCAGCAGCCCCACCCCGGGACTAGATTTAGAGCAGTACTTC.

This chain uses TRBV11-2 with TRBJ2-3, with TRBD2 identical over 11 bases. Germline V gene sequence: CDR1 SGHAT, CDR2 FQNNGV. With 3 bases clipped from V and 0 bases from J, the junction kept 2 bases outside the gene matches. The CDR3 consists of 16 residues. CDR3 coding DNA: TGTGCCAGCAGCTTTAGCGGGAGGGATAGCACAGATACGCAGTATTTT. Protein sequence: CASSFSGRDSTDTQYF. Combining the CDR3 with reference TRBV11-2 and TRBJ2-3 gives the whole variable domain EAGVAQSPRYKIIEKRQSVAFWCNPISGHATLYWYQQILGQGPKLLIQFQNNGVVDDSQLPKDRFSAERLKGVDSTLKIQPAKLEDSAVYLCASSFSGRDSTDTQYFGPGTRLTVL.

This chain connects TRBV28 to TRBJ2-1; a possible D gene is TRBD1 (6 bases). Germline V gives CDR1 MDHEN, CDR2 SYDVKM. This CDR3 is 15 amino acids long. V was pared by 2 bases and J by 7 bases, with 15 bases between. Here the CDR3 reads CASSLANKQGNEQFF. DNA for the CDR3: TGTGCCAGCAGTTTAGCCAATAAACAGGGAAATGAGCAGTTCTTC. The full variable domain, with the rest looked up from reference TRBV28 and TRBJ2-1, is DVKVTQSSRYLVKRTGEKVFLECVQDMDHENMFWYRQDPGLGLRLIYFSYDVKMKEKGDIPEGYSVSREKKERFSLILESASTNQTSMYLCASSLANKQGNEQFFGPGTRLTVL.

This rearrangement joins TRBV19 to TRBJ2-3, with D perhaps matching TRBD1 (5 bases). V dropped 6 bases and J dropped 0 bases, with 13 bases sitting between them. The CDR3 is 15 residues long. Germline CDR1 is LNHDA and CDR2 is SQIVND (reference sequence). In DNA form, the CDR3 reads TGTGCCAGTAGCACTAACAGGCCTAGCACAGATACGCAGTATTTT. It is translated as CASSTNRPSTDTQYF.

The genes are TRBV19 and TRBJ2-2, with a tentative D call TRBD1 (6 bases). Trimming shortened V by 7 bases and J by 7 bases, and 10 bases separated the two germline ends. Looked up from germline, CDR1 is LNHDA and CDR2 is SQIVND (reference sequence). The CDR3 is 12 amino acids. The CDR3 nucleotides read TGTGCCAGTAAAAGGACAGTCGGGGAGCTGTTTTTT. As protein: CASKRTVGELFF.

This rearrangement joins TRBV7-8 to TRBJ2-5, with 7 bases that match TRBD2. This CDR3 has 15 residues. CDR1 and CDR2 from the germline V gene are SGHVS and FQNEAQ. J was trimmed by 4 bases and V by 3 bases; bases with no gene match: 8. CDR3 bases: TGTGCCAGCAGCTTGATAGGCGCTAGCGGAGAGACCCAGTACTTC. This gives the protein CASSLIGASGETQYF.

The genes are TRBV9 and TRBJ2-7; maybe TRBD1 (6 bases). The CDR3 has 15 amino acids. Germline-derived CDR1 and CDR2 are SGDLS and YYNGEE. V was pared by 0 bases and J by 0 bases, with 10 bases between. CDR3 loop: CASSVGDTSSYEQYF. Here the CDR3 DNA reads TGTGCCAGCAGCGTAGGGGACACCAGCTCCTACGAGCAGTACTTC.

V gene TRBV18 combines with J gene TRBJ2-7; no definite D call. This CDR3 region has 14 residues. Between the trimmed V and J ends, which lost 6 bases and 5 bases, there was a span of 17 bases. Germline CDR1 is KGHSH and CDR2 is LQKENI. CDR3 nucleotide sequence: TGTGCCAGCTCCCCGGTAAGCCCGCAGGACGAGCAGTACTTC. Translation gives CASSPVSPQDEQYF.

The DNA of the CDR3 is TGTGCCAGCAGTTTATCGGTGTACAGGCGTAACACTGAAGCTTTCTTT. This codes for CASSLSVYRRNTEAFF. The chain combines TRBV27 with TRBJ1-1, with TRBD1 as a possible D gene (5 bases). Germline V gives CDR1 MNHEY, CDR2 SMNVEV (reference sequence). Trimming pared 0 bases from V and 2 bases from J, leaving 13 bases between. The CDR3 extends over 16 amino acids.

This rearrangement joins TRBV19 to TRBJ2-1; D gene ambiguous. The ends were cut back, 10 bases at V and 5 bases at J, with 21 bases in the middle. The V gene's germline CDR1 is LNHDA and CDR2 SQIVND (reference sequence). CDR3 length: 15 residues. The CDR3 reads CATKTAVFSNNEQFF. The CDR3 coding sequence is TGTGCCACTAAAACGGCGGTCTTCAGTAACAATGAGCAGTTCTTC.

This chain links TRBV18 with TRBJ1-1, with D unresolved. Between the trimmed V and J ends, which lost 4 bases and 2 bases, there was a span of 2 bases. The germline CDR1 and CDR2 sequences are KGHSH and LQKENI. This CDR3 contains 11 residues. Here the CDR3 reads CASSLNTEAFF. The CDR3 bases are TGTGCCAGCTCACTAAACACTGAAGCTTTCTTT.

This chain joins TRBV19 and TRBJ1-5, with 8 bases identical to TRBD1. The CDR3 covers 15 residues. V was clipped by 5 bases and J by 4 bases; unmatched bases: 7. The germline gives CDR1 LNHDA, CDR2 SQIVND (reference sequence). The CDR3 is CASSPRTGQNQPQHF. The CDR3 bases are TGTGCCAGTAGTCCCCGGACAGGGCAAAATCAGCCCCAGCATTTT.

The chain joins TRBV9 to TRBJ1-4, with a possible D match to TRBD1 (5 bases). Germline loops: CDR1 SGDLS, CDR2 YYNGEE. The CDR3 sequence is 15 residues long. The V end was cut by 3 bases, the J end by 6 bases, with 15 bases between. Here the CDR3 reads CASSASGTSDEKLFF. The CDR3 nucleotides read TGTGCCAGCAGCGCCTCAGGGACTTCCGATGAAAAACTGTTTTTT. The entire variable domain, with the rest obtained from reference TRBV9 and TRBJ1-4, is as follows: DSGVTQTPKHLITATGQRVTLRCSPRSGDLSVYWYQQSLDQGLQFLIQYYNGEERAKGNILERFSAQQFPDLHSELNLSSLELGDSALYFCASSASGTSDEKLFFGSGTQLSVL.

The rearrangement joins TRBV19 to TRBJ2-5; no reliable D call. Per germline, CDR1 LNHDA and CDR2 SQIVND (reference sequence). V was shortened by 3 bases and J by 1 base, with 9 bases between the two germline ends. The CDR3 length is 14 residues. CDR3 amino acids: CASSIVGSQETQYF. The CDR3, as DNA: TGTGCCAGTAGTATTGTGGGCAGCCAAGAGACCCAGTACTTC.

The chain has TRBV5-1 and TRBJ2-7; possibly TRBD1 for D (6 bases). V was clipped by 0 bases and J by 0 bases, with 7 bases between them. CDR1 is SGHRS and CDR2 is YFSETQ in the germline V gene. The CDR3 covers 14 residues. In nucleotides, the CDR3 is TGCGCCAGCAGCTTGGAGACAGGCTCCTACGAGCAGTACTTC. Translated, it gives CASSLETGSYEQYF.

This clone was seen more than once but under ten times. The chain carries TRBV5-4 and TRBJ2-7; no clear D gene. The germline V gene has CDR1 SGHNT and CDR2 YYREEE (reference sequence). This CDR3 contains 15 residues. V was shortened by 0 bases and J by 0 bases, with 10 bases between the two germline ends. The CDR3 sequence: CASSLVSEASYEQYF. Written as DNA, the CDR3 is TGTGCCAGCAGCTTGGTGTCCGAGGCCTCCTACGAGCAGTACTTC.